The 19 T cell receptor beta chains presented below share a single source sample, sequenced in a study of blood T cell repertoires in COVID-19. Using immunoSEQ multiplex PCR, the repertoire was profiled, and TCRdb retains in-frame clones only, with some absent. The table shows roughly 330,000 clones, with 70% to 90% occurring only once. The source material was peripheral blood. The receptor source for this set is a woman aged 50 to 60 with active or convalescent COVID-19.

The chain links TRBV6-6 to TRBJ2-5; D gene ambiguous. This CDR3 comprises 14 residues. CDR1 and CDR2 from the germline V gene are MNHNY and SVGAGI (reference sequence). Trimming took off 6 bases at V and 1 base at J, with 12 bases between the two ends. The CDR3 reads CASSLWPFQETQYF. The CDR3 bases are TGTGCCAGCAGCCTGTGGCCCTTCCAAGAGACCCAGTACTTC.

This clone was found once. V and J are TRBV11-2 and TRBJ1-1; D is unresolved. V gave up 5 bases and J gave up 3 bases, with 10 bases separating them. The CDR3 is 13 amino acids. Germline CDR1 is SGHAT and CDR2 is FQNNGV. CDR3 residues: CASSQSEDTEAFF. CDR3 in DNA: TGTGCCAGCAGCCAGAGTGAGGACACTGAAGCTTTCTTT.

A word on this clone: The junction does not match germline at one end; this may be a read error. This chain connects TRBV28 to TRBJ1-4; a weak D match, TRBD1 (6 bases). Germline V gene lookup returns CDR1 MDHEN and CDR2 SYDVKM. This CDR3 spans 11 amino acids. As DNA, the CDR3 is TGTGCCAGCAGTTACCAAACAGGGAAGATCTTT. It is translated as CASSYQTGKIF.

The V gene is TRBV4-1, the J gene TRBJ1-5, with D hard to call. Trimming left V 1 base short and J 4 bases short, with 5 bases between. Germline lookup yields CDR1 MGHRA and CDR2 YSYEKL. This CDR3 is built from 13 residues. CDR3 in amino acids: CASSQALNQPQHF. For the CDR3, the DNA is TGCGCCAGCAGCCAAGCCCTGAATCAGCCCCAGCATTTT.

The V gene is TRBV30, the J gene TRBJ1-5; TRBD1 agrees at 10 bases. The CDR3 has 15 amino acids. Germline trimming cut 3 bases from V and 0 bases from J; bases unmatched to any gene: 2. From germline, CDR1 is GTSNPN and CDR2 SVGIG (reference sequence). CDR3 sequence reads: CAWRGQGFSNQPQHF. CDR3 nucleotide sequence: TGTGCCTGGAGGGGACAGGGGTTTAGCAATCAGCCCCAGCATTTT.

The chain recombines TRBV7-2 with TRBJ2-1, with 8 bases lining up with TRBD2. Germline trimming cut 2 bases from V and 12 bases from J; bases unmatched to any gene: 9. The CDR3 consists of 14 residues. The germline CDR1 and CDR2 sequences are SGHTA and FQGNSA. CDR3 amino acids: CASSLPLADARQFF. The CDR3 nucleotides read TGTGCCAGCAGCTTACCACTAGCGGACGCTCGGCAGTTCTTC.

V is TRBV6-5 and J is TRBJ1-1, with D perhaps matching TRBD1 (6 bases). The germline V and J ends were trimmed by 7 bases and 4 bases, with 13 bases remaining between them. The CDR3 is 13 residues long. CDR1 and CDR2 (germline): MNHEY, SVGAGI. In nucleotides, the CDR3 is TGTGCCAGCATTACTACAGGGAGCACTGAAGCTTTCTTT. It specifies CASITTGSTEAFF.

The V call is TRBV13, the J call TRBJ2-2; a weak D match, TRBD2 (7 bases). Per germline, CDR1 PRHDT and CDR2 FYEKMQ (reference sequence). This CDR3 comprises 16 residues. With 0 bases removed from V and 5 bases from J, the gap between germline ends came to 13 bases. The CDR3 DNA reads as TGTGCCAGCAGCTTAGGCTATCGGGGGGCGACCGGGGAGCTGTTTTTT. Its protein product is CASSLGYRGATGELFF. Full variable domain (rest looked up from reference TRBV13 and TRBJ2-2): AAGVIQSPRHLIKEKRETATLKCYPIPRHDTVYWYQQGPGQDPQFLISFYEKMQSDKGSIPDRFSAQQFSDYHSELNMSSLELGDSALYFCASSLGYRGATGELFFGEGSRLTVL.

The CDR3 sequence: CATSRDQGLAGDEQFF. DNA of the CDR3: TGTGCCACCAGCAGAGATCAGGGACTAGCGGGAGATGAGCAGTTCTTC. This chain links TRBV15 with TRBJ2-1; 14 nucleotides agree with TRBD2. Germline trimming cut 0 bases from V and 8 bases from J; bases unmatched to any gene: 3. The germline CDR1 and CDR2 sequences are LNHNV and YYDKDF (reference sequence). The CDR3 covers 16 residues.

This chain joins TRBV28 and TRBJ2-3; maybe TRBD2 (6 bases). Per the germline V gene, CDR1 is MDHEN and CDR2 is SYDVKM. The CDR3 runs 13 residues. V was shortened by 6 bases and J by 2 bases, with 9 bases between the two germline ends. CDR3 in DNA: TGTGCCAGCAGCGGGAGCGACACAGATACGCAGTATTTT. Translating it yields CASSGSDTDTQYF.

The CDR3 sequence: CASTASGSSYNEQFF. DNA for the CDR3: TGTGCCAGCACGGCTAGCGGGAGCTCCTACAATGAGCAGTTCTTC. The J gene is TRBJ2-1, the V gene TRBV2; 10 positions match TRBD2. J was trimmed by 0 bases and V by 7 bases; bases with no gene match: 3. This CDR3 spans 15 amino acids. Germline CDR1 reads SNHLY; CDR2 reads FYNNEI.

This clone was picked up one time. In nucleotides, the CDR3 is TGTGCCAGCAGCGAGGGACTAGCGGGAGTAAATGAGCAGTTCTTC. Protein product: CASSEGLAGVNEQFF. The chain carries TRBV7-2 and TRBJ2-1, with 14 bases matching TRBD2. The CDR3 has 15 amino acids. Germline V lookup: CDR1 SGHTA, CDR2 FQGNSA. The V segment lost 5 bases and the J segment 7 bases; nucleotides outside the gene matches: 4. Based on the CDR3 plus reference TRBV7-2 and TRBJ2-1, the full variable domain is GAGVSQSPSNKVTEKGKDVELRCDPISGHTALYWYRQSLGQGLEFLIYFQGNSAPDKSGLPSDRFSAERTGGSVSTLTIQRTQQEDSAVYLCASSEGLAGVNEQFFGPGTRLTVL.

This chain links TRBV7-8 with TRBJ2-2; TRBD2 aligns across 11 bases. The V segment lost 6 bases and the J segment 6 bases; nucleotides outside the gene matches: 3. This CDR3 has 14 residues. Per germline, CDR1 SGHVS and CDR2 FQNEAQ. The CDR3 DNA reads TGTGCCAGCAGAATAGCGGGGGGGGCCGGGGAGCTGTTTTTT. This gives the protein CASRIAGGAGELFF.

The chain carries TRBV3-1 (or the pseudogene TRBV3-2) and TRBJ1-2; D gene uncertain. V lost 0 bases and J lost 4, with 6 bases in between. The CDR3 spans 13 residues. The germline V gene has CDR1 LGHDT and CDR2 YNNKEL (reference sequence). CDR3 coding DNA: TGTGCCAGCAGCCAAGATTCGCGCTATGGCTACACCTTC. Amino acid sequence: CASSQDSRYGYTF.

The rearrangement uses TRBV18 and TRBJ1-1; D gene uncertain. Germline V gene lookup returns CDR1 KGHSH and CDR2 LQKENI. The CDR3 has 15 residues. Trimming cost V 3 bases and J 4 bases, with 15 bases left between them. The CDR3 region has the DNA TGTGCCAGCTCACCCCAGAGGGATATGAGCACTGAAGCTTTCTTT. It translates to CASSPQRDMSTEAFF.

V and J are TRBV7-2 and TRBJ2-7; 13 positions agree with TRBD2. V trimming: 5 bases; J trimming: 0 bases; junction bases outside the gene matches: 10. The CDR3 has 18 amino acids. Looked up from germline, CDR1 is SGHTA and CDR2 is FQGNSA. The CDR3 sequence: CASSHGTSGTRFSYEQYF. DNA for the CDR3: TGTGCCAGCAGCCACGGGACTAGCGGGACACGATTCTCCTACGAGCAGTACTTC.

The rearrangement links TRBV18 to TRBJ1-1; TRBD1 matches at 8 bases. The V gene end was trimmed by 4 bases and the J gene end by 5 bases; junction bases not matched to a gene: 6. The CDR3 runs 14 residues. Looked up from germline, CDR1 is KGHSH and CDR2 is LQKENI. The DNA of the CDR3 is TGTGCCAGCTCACGACAGGGGCGGGGTACTGAAGCTTTCTTT. This encodes CASSRQGRGTEAFF.

This rearrangement joins TRBV10-3 to TRBJ1-1; TRBD1 aligns across 9 bases. The CDR3 extends over 15 amino acids. V lost 7 bases and J lost 3; bases outside the gene matches: 9. Germline V lookup: CDR1 ENHRY, CDR2 SYGVKD. DNA of the CDR3: TGTGCCATCACTGCGCGTGGGGACAGGGACACTGAAGCTTTCTTT. Translating gives CAITARGDRDTEAFF.

This clone occurred a few times. J is TRBJ2-7 and V is TRBV11-2; D remains ambiguous. The V gene lost 2 bases and the J gene lost 3 bases, with 5 bases spanning the gap. Germline V gene lookup returns CDR1 SGHAT and CDR2 FQNNGV. This CDR3 spans 12 amino acids. The DNA for the CDR3 is TGTGCCAGCAGCTTATCAGGCTACGAGCAGTACTTC. Translating it yields CASSLSGYEQYF.